These T cell receptor beta chains were read from a single sample in a study of blood T cell repertoires in COVID-19. Sequencing used immunoSEQ multiplex PCR; TCRdb keeps in-frame clones, though not all of them. The data contain 350,000 to 400,000 clones, just under 90% of them singletons. Material: PBMCs or T cells enriched from blood (not recorded which). The receptor source for this set is a woman aged 30 to 39 who had recovered from COVID-19. The CDR3 runs from the conserved cysteine through the conserved F or W. Fields, in order: J gene, D gene, V gene, clone size, CDR3 DNA, CDR3 protein. D genes are given only for firm matches. Rows give clone size only sometimes, using once, few, many, or a class for an expanded clone.

J: TRBJ2-1
D: .
V: TRBV5-1
size: .
DNA: TGCGCCAGCAGCCCGGGACTGAGCTCCTACAATGAGCAGTTCTTC
CDR3: CASSPGLSSYNEQFF

J: TRBJ2-1
D: .
V: TRBV19
size: .
DNA: TGTGCCAGTAGTATGCTGTGGGGCCATCACAATGAGCAGTTCTTC
CDR3: CASSMLWGHHNEQFF

J: TRBJ1-1
D: .
V: TRBV14
size: .
DNA: TGTGCCAGCAGCCAAGTGACAGGAGCTATGAACACTGAAGCTTTCTTT
CDR3: CASSQVTGAMNTEAFF

J: TRBJ1-2
D: .
V: TRBV2
size: .
DNA: TGTGCCAGCAGTTACGACAGGAACTATGGCTACACCTTC
CDR3: CASSYDRNYGYTF

J: TRBJ1-1
D: TRBD1
V: TRBV28
size: .
DNA: TGTGCCGGCCGGGGGGGACAGAAGAACACTGAAGCTTTCTTT
CDR3: CAGRGGQKNTEAFF

J: TRBJ1-4
D: TRBD1
V: TRBV19
size: .
DNA: TGTGCCAGTACTACAACCGGGACAGGGTATGAAAAACTGTTTTTT
CDR3: CASTTTGTGYEKLFF

J: TRBJ2-7
D: TRBD1
V: TRBV2
size: few
DNA: TGTGCCGGAACCGGGACAGTCTCCTACGAGCAGTACTTC
CDR3: CAGTGTVSYEQYF

J: TRBJ2-3
D: .
V: TRBV27
size: .
DNA: TGTGCCAGCAGGGTAGGGGGACACAGAGTAGCAGATACGCAGTATTTT
CDR3: CASRVGGHRVADTQYF

J: TRBJ1-1
D: TRBD1
V: TRBV18
size: .
DNA: TGTGCCAGCTCACAGACAGGGGTGAACACTGAAGCTTTCTTT
CDR3: CASSQTGVNTEAFF

J: TRBJ1-6
D: TRBD1
V: TRBV9
size: few
DNA: TGTGCCAGCAGCCCGGGACAGGGGGCAATTAATTCACCCCTCCACTTT
CDR3: CASSPGQGAINSPLHF

J: TRBJ1-4
D: TRBD1
V: TRBV28
size: .
DNA: TGTGCCAGCAGTTTCCGCCACAGGGGGCCCAATAATGAAAAACTGTTTTTT
CDR3: CASSFRHRGPNNEKLFF

J: TRBJ1-6
D: .
V: TRBV28
size: .
DNA: TGTGCCAGCTCCCCCCACGCGGCAGGGACTACCTCAGGGTCACCCCTCCACTTT
CDR3: CASSPHAAGTTSGSPLHF

J: TRBJ2-7
D: .
V: TRBV27
size: .
DNA: TGTGCCAGCAGTATACAAAGCTCCTACGAGCAGTACTTC
CDR3: CASSIQSSYEQYF

J: TRBJ1-1
D: .
V: TRBV18
size: .
DNA: TGTGCCAGCTCACCACCGAGGACAGCGAACACTGAAGCTTTCTTT
CDR3: CASSPPRTANTEAFF

J: TRBJ2-7
D: .
V: TRBV13
size: .
DNA: TGTGCCAGCAGCCGTTCCACGGGGGCCTACGAGCAGTACTTC
CDR3: CASSRSTGAYEQYF

J: TRBJ2-7
D: .
V: TRBV11-3
size: .
DNA: TGTGCCAGCAGCTCGGGGTCCGCCTACGAGCAGTACTTC
CDR3: CASSSGSAYEQYF

J: TRBJ2-7
D: TRBD2
V: TRBV7-8
size: .
DNA: TGTGCCAGCAGCTTAGTTCGGGCGGGAGAAGCCTACGAGCAGTACTTC
CDR3: CASSLVRAGEAYEQYF

J: TRBJ2-7
D: .
V: TRBV3-1/TRBV3-2
size: .
DNA: TGTGCCAGCAGCCAAGTTAACAGGCGCCCAGGGGAGCAGTACTTC
CDR3: CASSQVNRRPGEQYF

J: TRBJ2-4
D: TRBD2
V: TRBV6-5
size: .
DNA: TGTGCCAGCAGCCGCGGGGGGGCCGCGGAAAACATTCAGTACTTC
CDR3: CASSRGGAAENIQYF

J: TRBJ1-6
D: .
V: TRBV28
size: .
DNA: TGTGCCAGCAGTTTACGGGGGAGTCGGAATTCACCCCTCCACTTT
CDR3: CASSLRGSRNSPLHF

J: TRBJ2-1
D: TRBD2
V: TRBV11-2
size: .
DNA: TGTGCCAGCAGCTTAAGGAGGGCACTAGCGGGAGAGGGATACAATGAGCAGTTCTTC
CDR3: CASSLRRALAGEGYNEQFF

J: TRBJ1-2
D: .
V: TRBV3-1/TRBV3-2
size: .
DNA: TGTGCCAGCAGCCAAGACAGTAACTATGGCTACACCTTC
CDR3: CASSQDSNYGYTF

J: TRBJ1-2
D: .
V: TRBV5-1
size: .
DNA: TGCGCCAGCACCCAAATAGGGGGTCGTGGAGGCTACACCTTC
CDR3: CASTQIGGRGGYTF

J: TRBJ1-5
D: .
V: TRBV7-2
size: .
DNA: TGTGCCAGCAGCTTTCCCGGGACATCTCAGCCCCAGCATTTT
CDR3: CASSFPGTSQPQHF

J: TRBJ1-5
D: .
V: TRBV5-1
size: .
DNA: TGCGCCAGCAGCTCTTTCGGGGGGTCGCCCCAGCATTTT
CDR3: CASSSFGGSPQHF

J: TRBJ2-3
D: TRBD1
V: TRBV9
size: once
DNA: TGTGCCAGCAGCGTAGGTCAGGGGGCTTGGGCAGATACGCAGTATTTT
CDR3: CASSVGQGAWADTQYF

J: TRBJ2-2
D: TRBD1
V: TRBV18
size: few
DNA: TGTGCCAGCTCTCAGGGGACAGGTGACACCGGGGAGCTGTTTTTT
CDR3: CASSQGTGDTGELFF

J: TRBJ1-2
D: .
V: TRBV4-2
size: once
DNA: TGTGCCAGCAGCCAAGATCAGGGTTTTGGCTACACCTTC
CDR3: CASSQDQGFGYTF

J: TRBJ1-2
D: .
V: TRBV27
size: .
DNA: TGTGCCAGCAGTTTGGAACCCGGGTATGGCTACACCTTC
CDR3: CASSLEPGYGYTF

J: TRBJ1-6
D: .
V: TRBV29-1
size: once
DNA: TGCAGCGTGGGGGAGGGCAATTCACCCCTCCACTTT
CDR3: CSVGEGNSPLHF

J: TRBJ1-2
D: TRBD1
V: TRBV24-1
size: once
DNA: TGTGCCACCTTCGGGACAGGCGACTATGGCTACACCTTC
CDR3: CATFGTGDYGYTF

J: TRBJ1-1
D: .
V: TRBV28
size: .
DNA: TGTGCCAGCAGTTTAAATCCGGGGGGCGTGGTTGAAGCTTTCTTT
CDR3: CASSLNPGGVVEAFF

J: TRBJ1-2
D: .
V: TRBV7-3
size: .
DNA: TGTGCCAGCAGGGGTATGACAGGACTCTACTATGGCTACACCTTC
CDR3: CASRGMTGLYYGYTF